This T cell receptor (beta chain) stems from a study of blood T cell repertoires in COVID-19. Overall study context: COVID-19 samples collected from the United States, Italy and Spain covered acute and convalescent phases. T cells, B-cell-depleted T cells, or PBMCs supplied cDNA or gDNA.

The CDR3 sequence is 13 residues long. The V gene's germline CDR1 is LGHNA and CDR2 YSLEER. V was shortened by 6 bases and J by 3 bases, with 11 bases between the two germline ends. Sequenced by immunoSEQ multiplex PCR; TCRdb stores in-frame clones only, minus some. The sample shows approximately 170,000 clones, roughly four fifths of them seen only once. Material: peripheral blood. The rearrangement joins TRBV4-3 to TRBJ1-1; D ambiguous. The receptor was isolated from a man in his forties who had recovered from COVID-19. CDR3 nucleotide sequence: TGCGCCAGCAGGAGCGGGTTGGACACTGAAGCTTTCTTT. Translation gives CASRSGLDTEAFF.